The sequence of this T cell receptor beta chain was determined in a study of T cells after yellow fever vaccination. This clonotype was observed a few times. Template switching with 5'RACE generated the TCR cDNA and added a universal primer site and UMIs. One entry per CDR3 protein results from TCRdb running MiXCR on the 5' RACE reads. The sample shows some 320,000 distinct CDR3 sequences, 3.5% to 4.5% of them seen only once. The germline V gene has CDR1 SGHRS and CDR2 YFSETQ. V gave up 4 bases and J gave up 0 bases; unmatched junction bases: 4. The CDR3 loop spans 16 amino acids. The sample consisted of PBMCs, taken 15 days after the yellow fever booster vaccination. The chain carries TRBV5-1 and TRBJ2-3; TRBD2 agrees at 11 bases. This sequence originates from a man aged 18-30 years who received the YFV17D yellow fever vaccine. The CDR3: CASSPRLAGSTDTQYF. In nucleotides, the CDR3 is TGCGCCAGCAGCCCCCGACTAGCGGGAAGCACAGATACGCAGTATTTT. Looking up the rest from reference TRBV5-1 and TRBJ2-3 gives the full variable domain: KAGVTQTPRYLIKTRGQQVTLSCSPISGHRSVSWYQQTPGQGLQFLFEYFSETQRNKGNFPGRFSGRQFSNSRSEMNVSTLELGDSALYLCASSPRLAGSTDTQYFGPGTRLTVL.